The 14 T cell receptor beta chains below come from one sample, sequenced in a study of OX40 agonist ivuxolimab in advanced cancers. Clones were read by immunoSEQ multiplex PCR, and TCRdb kept only the in-frame ones, dropping some. The top ten clones hold 40% to 50% of a sample with about 25,000 clones, 80% to 90% of them seen once. This specimen was CD4+ or CD8+ T cells sorted from blood, taken in a trial of the OX40 agonist ivuxolimab. The receptor set was obtained from an adult with an advanced solid tumor such as melanoma, head and neck, liver or kidney cancer.

The genes are TRBV5-4 and TRBJ2-1; D unresolved. The germline V gene has CDR1 SGHNT and CDR2 YYREEE (reference sequence). V was cut by 5 bases and J by 2 bases, with 8 bases left in between. This CDR3 is 13 amino acids long. In nucleotides, the CDR3 is TGTGCCAGCAGTCAGGACCCCTACAATGAGCAGTTCTTC. This codes for CASSQDPYNEQFF.

V gene TRBV2 combines with J gene TRBJ2-3, with a weak D call TRBD2 (6 bases). V was shortened by 7 bases and J by 7 bases, with 21 bases between the two germline ends. Germline-derived CDR1 and CDR2 are SNHLY and FYNNEI. This CDR3 is built from 15 residues. The CDR3 is CASNNGTGRLNTQYF. The CDR3, as DNA: TGTGCCAGCAACAACGGGACTGGCCGGTTAAATACGCAGTATTTT.

The V and J genes are TRBV6-5 and TRBJ1-2; TRBD1 might be the D (6 bases). CDR3 size: 13 residues. V was clipped by 6 bases and J by 8 bases, with 16 bases between them. Germline values: CDR1 MNHEY, CDR2 SVGAGI. The CDR3 DNA is TGTGCCAGCAGGGGAGGGACAAACGGAGGCTACACCTTC. Amino acid sequence: CASRGGTNGGYTF.

This chain joins TRBV14 and TRBJ2-7; no reliable D call. The CDR3 extends over 13 amino acids. Trimming took off 0 bases at V and 2 bases at J, with 5 bases between the two ends. Germline lookup yields CDR1 SGHDN and CDR2 FVKESK. In DNA form, the CDR3 reads TGTGCCAGCAGCCAAGACGACACCTACGAGCAGTACTTC. Its translation: CASSQDDTYEQYF. The complete variable domain, with remaining parts taken from reference TRBV14 and TRBJ2-7, reads EAGVTQFPSHSVIEKGQTVTLRCDPISGHDNLYWYRRVMGKEIKFLLHFVKESKQDESGMPNNRFLAERTGGTYSTLKVQPAELEDSGVYFCASSQDDTYEQYFGPGTRLTVT.

This rearrangement joins TRBV11-2 to TRBJ2-1, with 10 bases that match TRBD1. This CDR3 is built from 16 residues. With 1 base clipped from V and 6 bases from J, the junction kept 6 bases outside the gene matches. Germline loops: CDR1 SGHAT, CDR2 FQNNGV. CDR3: CASSLVRGTGANEQFF. CDR3 in DNA: TGTGCCAGCAGCTTAGTCAGGGGGACAGGGGCCAATGAGCAGTTCTTC.

This chain joins TRBV28 and TRBJ2-1, with D perhaps given as TRBD1 or TRBD2 (6 bases each). The CDR3 runs 15 residues. Germline values: CDR1 MDHEN, CDR2 SYDVKM. V was cut by 3 bases and J by 1 base, with 10 bases left in between. CDR3 loop: CASSFRGLSYNEQFF. CDR3 sequence (DNA): TGTGCCAGCAGTTTCCGGGGGCTATCCTACAATGAGCAGTTCTTC.

V and J are TRBV7-2 and TRBJ2-3; possible D gene TRBD2, 5 bases. This CDR3 has 16 residues. Trimming stripped 5 bases from V and 0 bases from J, with 15 bases between. In germline, CDR1 is SGHTA, CDR2 FQGNSA. This CDR3 reads CASSDLTRMSTDTQYF. The CDR3 DNA sequence: TGTGCCAGCAGCGACCTAACTAGGATGAGCACAGATACGCAGTATTTT. Complete variable domain (other parts from reference TRBV7-2 and TRBJ2-3): GAGVSQSPSNKVTEKGKDVELRCDPISGHTALYWYRQSLGQGLEFLIYFQGNSAPDKSGLPSDRFSAERTGGSVSTLTIQRTQQEDSAVYLCASSDLTRMSTDTQYFGPGTRLTVL.

V is TRBV27 and J is TRBJ2-3; D remains ambiguous. Germline CDR1 MNHEY, CDR2 SMNVEV (reference sequence). V was shortened by 4 bases and J by 1 base, with 3 bases between the two germline ends. CDR3 size: 12 residues. As DNA, the CDR3 is TGTGCCAGCAGTTGGGGCACAGATACGCAGTATTTT. Translation gives CASSWGTDTQYF.

The chain couples TRBV11-2 to TRBJ1-3, with D possibly TRBD1 on 5 matching bases. The CDR3 covers 13 residues. V dropped 10 bases and J dropped 0 bases, with 10 bases sitting between them. CDR1 and CDR2 (germline): SGHAT, FQNNGV. As DNA, the CDR3 is TGTGCCACCGGGGACTTCTCTGGAAACACCATATATTTT. Protein sequence: CATGDFSGNTIYF. Full variable domain (remainder filled in from reference TRBV11-2 and TRBJ1-3): EAGVAQSPRYKIIEKRQSVAFWCNPISGHATLYWYQQILGQGPKLLIQFQNNGVVDDSQLPKDRFSAERLKGVDSTLKIQPAKLEDSAVYLCATGDFSGNTIYFGEGSWLTVV.

The chain recombines TRBV5-1 with TRBJ1-4, with TRBD1 identical over 12 bases. The V and J ends lost 4 bases and 7 bases, in that order; junction bases with no gene match: 5. Germline CDR1 SGHRS, CDR2 YFSETQ. The CDR3 runs to 15 residues. The CDR3 nucleotides are TGCGCCAGCAGCGGGGGACAGGGGGCGCTTGAAAAACTGTTTTTT. Encoded protein: CASSGGQGALEKLFF.

The genes are TRBV6-5 and TRBJ1-4; 10 nucleotides align to TRBD1. Trimming took 4 bases from V and 0 from J; bases not matched to a gene: 2. This CDR3 contains 16 residues. Germline V gene sequence: CDR1 MNHEY, CDR2 SVGAGI. CDR3 DNA sequence: TGTGCCAGCAGTTTGACAGGGGGCTCAACTAATGAAAAACTGTTTTTT. Protein product: CASSLTGGSTNEKLFF.

The V call is TRBV11-1, the J call TRBJ1-1; 9 bases map to TRBD1. The CDR3 runs to 15 residues. The ends lost 5 bases at V and 4 bases at J; junction bases unmatched: 8. CDR1 and CDR2 (germline): SGHAT, FQDESV (reference sequence). CDR3 in DNA: TGTGCCAGCAGCGTAGGACAGGGGAGCGGCACTGAAGCTTTCTTT. It encodes CASSVGQGSGTEAFF.

The V call is TRBV4-2, the J call TRBJ2-3; no clear D gene. This CDR3 is 14 amino acids long. The germline gives CDR1 LGHNA, CDR2 YNFKEQ. Trimming took 2 bases from V and 4 from J, leaving 10 bases between them. CDR3 in amino acids: CASSQSLESDTQYF. As DNA, the CDR3 is TGTGCCAGCAGCCAAAGCCTCGAGTCAGATACGCAGTATTTT.

The V call is TRBV27, the J call TRBJ2-5; 7 nucleotides align to TRBD1. Gene TRBJ2-7 matches the end of the DNA better, so the J call may be wrong. CDR3 length: 13 residues. CDR1 and CDR2 from the germline V gene are MNHEY and SMNVEV (reference sequence). The CDR3 coding sequence is TGTGCCAGCAGTTTAGGGACAGAGTACGAGCAGTACTTC. The encoded protein is CASSLGTEYEQYF.